The source of this T cell receptor beta chain is a study of tumor-infiltrating lymphocytes in primary liver carcinoma. The study, taken as a whole, reports: Blood fell significantly below tumors in its top-250-clone fraction (p = 0.039).

Germline DNA was also extracted, and blood RNA was taken from unsorted whole blood. CDR1 is WSHSY and CDR2 is SAAADI in the germline V gene. Trimming took off 8 bases at V and 6 bases at J, with 11 bases between the two ends. The CDR3 totals 11 residues. With a constant-region primer, TCR beta cDNA was made from approximately 520 ng of total RNA. TCR beta libraries came from three nested multiplex PCR rounds using slightly modified ARM-PCR. Two initial PCR rounds of approximately 10 cycles each paired TRBV1-TRBV30 forward primers with a C-beta reverse primer. Via MiXCR, TCRdb re-called the multiplex PCR reads, giving one row per CDR3 protein. The table records 300,000 to 400,000 distinct CDR3 sequences, 60% to 80% of them present only once. A remark on this clonotype: What it binds is not known. A much larger clonotype is one base distant, so this may be a read error.

Sequences were obtained from peripheral blood. The V gene is TRBV10-2, the J gene TRBJ2-7; D may be TRBD2 (5 bases). This clonotype was obtained from a man aged 40-49 years with primary liver carcinoma and hepatitis B virus infection. The CDR3 coding sequence is TGCGCCAGCCACTCGGCGGGCGAGCAGTACTTC. This gives the protein CASHSAGEQYF.